This T cell receptor (beta chain) was captured by sequencing in a study of blood T cells in healthy people across ages (dated by TCRdb to between 2014 and 2017). Notes on the research overall: Template switching captured roughly one uniquely barcoded TCR beta cDNA molecule per two T cells in model experiments. Donors of different ages were randomly distributed across sequencing lanes to avoid experimental bias. The donors were divided into four age groups: young (average about 16 years), middle-aged (approximately 42), aged (about 61) and long-lived (about 84). Two additional independent replicas of 1 million unique cDNA reads from the same blood draw were analyzed for two donors (one aged 18 to 30 and one aged 80 or older). To track age-related changes in TCR beta repertoire diversity, the study relied on deep sequencing normalized with unique cDNA molecular identifiers. On the study overall, not on this receptor specifically: As age increased, observed TCR beta diversity per million T cells dropped in a roughly linear way, and a significant reduction was already evident by age 40. Observed TCR beta diversity correlated strongly with the percentage of naive T cells measured by flow cytometry. Conclusive comparison of naive and antigen-experienced compartments was prevented by the profiling of bulk unsorted PBMCs. Compared with the aged group, the long-lived group had more naive CD4+ T cells, fewer expanded clones and increased TCR diversity, suggesting age selection. Total diversity estimates from one million sequenced T cells were considered lower bounds and underestimates. The CMV infection status of donors was not known, potentially confounding age-related changes in expanded clonotypes.

About this clonotype itself: Its antigen is not yet known. No base quality information exists; no much larger clone differs at one position.

The donors were under 40 Caucasian individuals from Russia, aged roughly 6 to 100 years, who were systemically healthy. Around 10 milliliters of peripheral blood were collected from each donor into EDTA-treated Vacutainer tubes. Ficoll-Paque density-gradient centrifugation was used to isolate PBMCs, with at least 6.5 million obtained per sample. Total RNA was extracted from PBMCs with Trizol reagent, with at least 6 micrograms obtained per sample. Naive CD45RAhigh/CD27high T cell percentages were measured by flow cytometry on a PBMC aliquot from every donor. Library prep was done by 5' RACE. A second PCR of about 6 to 11 cycles was performed with a sample-barcoded 5' primer and a J-beta primer mix. A unique molecular identifier was introduced onto each TCR beta cDNA molecule by a template-switch 5' adaptor carrying 12 random nucleotides. Each sample yielded at least 2.5 million CDR3-containing paired-end reads. All of the RNA was converted into first-strand cDNA using the Mint cDNA synthesis kit, with a TRBC-specific oligonucleotide serving as the primer. After uracil-DNA glycosylase treatment, a first 18-cycle PCR used universal primers M1SS and BC2_uni_R on all cDNA. Regarding the original processing steps: Each sample was normalized by randomly selecting 1 million high-quality reads, each carrying a distinct molecular identifier. Reads with shared molecular identifiers were discarded instead of being binned into consensus sequences. MiTCR, run with a Q25 quality threshold and the strictest error-elimination algorithm, handled CDR3 identification, clonotype clustering and error correction. A nonparametric unseen species model with Euler transformation was used to estimate lower-bound total TCR beta diversity. TCRdb reprocessed the public reads (quality trimming at Q25 with fastp, clone calling with MiXCR) and kept in-frame beta chains. Here each entry gathers all rows of one CDR3 protein and keeps the most common genes and DNA. The V and J calls come from TCRdb's annotation, not from the publication. This sample lists over 1,500,000 distinct CDR3 sequences; about two fifths were detected once. The top ten clonotypes cover around 23% of the sample.

The sequenced material came from blood. The receptor was isolated from a human donor in good health.

CDR3 loop: CASSPRVSGYNEQFF. The DNA reads TGTGCCAGCTCACCTCGAGTCTCTGGCTACAATGAGCAGTTCTTC. Recombination linked TRBV18 to TRBJ2-1; no D segment can be confidently identified. Between the V and J ends, shortened by 3 bases and 3 bases respectively, the junction contains 12 bases. The germline V gene sets CDR1 to KGHSH and CDR2 to LQKENI. The CDR3, from cysteine to phenylalanine, totals 15 residues. Only the CDR3 part of the read is kept: 45 bases, read in frame from the first base.